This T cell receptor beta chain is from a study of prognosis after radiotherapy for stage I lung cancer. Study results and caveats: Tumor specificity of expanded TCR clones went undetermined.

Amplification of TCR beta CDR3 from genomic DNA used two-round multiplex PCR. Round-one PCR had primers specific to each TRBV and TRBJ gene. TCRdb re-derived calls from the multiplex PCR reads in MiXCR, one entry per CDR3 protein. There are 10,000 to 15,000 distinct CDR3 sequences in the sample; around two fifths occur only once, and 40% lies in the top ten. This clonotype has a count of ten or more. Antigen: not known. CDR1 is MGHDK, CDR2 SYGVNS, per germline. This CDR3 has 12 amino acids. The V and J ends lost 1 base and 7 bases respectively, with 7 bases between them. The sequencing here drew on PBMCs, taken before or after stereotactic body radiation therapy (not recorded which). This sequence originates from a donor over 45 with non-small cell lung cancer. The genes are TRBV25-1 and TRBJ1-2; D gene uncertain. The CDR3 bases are TGTGCCAGCAGTGAATCCTGGGCTGGCTACACCTTC. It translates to CASSESWAGYTF.